The 28 T cell receptor beta chains listed next were all sequenced from one sample in a study of molecular identifiers for immune sequencing clone quantification. One entry per CDR3 protein, called by TCRdb with MiXCR from the PCR reads. Counted here are approximately 550,000 distinct CDR3 sequences, about a quarter occurring once; the ten biggest clones make up around 0.78%. Sequenced: naive CD8+ T cells from blood, with Jurkat cell RNA spiked in. Subset indicated: FACS-sorted CD8+CD4-CCR7+CD45RA+ naive T cells. Receptors originate from a human donor in good health. Some libraries in this study had Jurkat cell RNA spiked in.

In the case of this clonotype: A much bigger clone sits one base away, suggesting this may be a read error. V usage is TRBV29-1 and J usage is TRBJ2-1; tentative D call: TRBD1 (7 bases). Germline loops: CDR1 SQVTM, CDR2 ANQGSEA. The CDR3 loop spans 13 amino acids. V lost 6 bases and J lost 12, with 21 bases in between. CDR3: CSVGGQGDGGQFF. For the CDR3, the DNA is TGCAGCGTCGGAGGGCAGGGGGACGGTGGGCAGTTCTTC.

This clonotype showed up just a few times. J is TRBJ1-4 and V is TRBV27, with 7 bases matching TRBD1. Germline values: CDR1 MNHEY, CDR2 SMNVEV (reference sequence). The trim removed 7 bases at V and 6 bases at J, leaving 5 bases unmatched. CDR3 length: 13 amino acids. This CDR3 reads CASKGRGYEKLFF. The CDR3 bases are TGTGCCAGCAAGGGCAGGGGGTATGAAAAACTGTTTTTT.

Many counts were recorded for this clonotype. The rearrangement links TRBV9 to TRBJ2-3; D not certain. V shed 0 bases and J shed 0 bases, with 5 bases lying between them. CDR3 length equals 14 residues. Germline assignment: CDR1 SGDLS and CDR2 YYNGEE. CDR3: CASSVVGSTDTQYF. In nucleotides, the CDR3 is TGTGCCAGCAGCGTAGTTGGTAGCACAGATACGCAGTATTTT.

The chain recombines TRBV6-2 or TRBV6-3 with TRBJ2-2, with TRBD1 matching 11 bases. The CDR3 is made up of 22 amino acids. V shed 4 bases, J shed 1 base, and the junction held 20 bases outside the gene matches. Germline lookup yields CDR1 MNHEY and CDR2 SVGEGT. CDR3 bases: TGTGCCAGCAGTTCTCTCACCGAGGTTGCTGGACAGGGGGCAGGGAACACCGGGGAGCTGTTTTTT. It yields the protein CASSSLTEVAGQGAGNTGELFF.

The chain employs TRBV12-3 or TRBV12-4 and TRBJ1-4; D possibly corresponds to TRBD1 (5 bases). V dropped 5 bases and J dropped 8 bases, with 18 bases sitting between them. This CDR3 contains 15 residues. In nucleotides, the CDR3 is TGTGCCAGCAGTGCGAAGGACACCATTGGGGAAAAACTGTTTTTT. This codes for CASSAKDTIGEKLFF.

The V call is TRBV12-3 or TRBV12-4, the J call TRBJ2-3, with TRBD2 matching 7 bases. This CDR3 contains 17 residues. V trimming: 6 bases; J trimming: 2 bases; junction bases outside the gene matches: 14. The CDR3 coding sequence is TGTGCCAGCAGCCCCACGTTGGCGGGAGAGGCCACAGATACGCAGTATTTT. This sequence encodes CASSPTLAGEATDTQYF.

On this clonotype: At one end the junction does not follow the germline gene, possibly because of a read error. This chain connects TRBV29-1 to TRBJ2-2; D perhaps matches TRBD2 (5 bases). The CDR3 loop spans 17 amino acids. In germline, CDR1 is SQVTM, CDR2 ANQGSEA. CDR3 coding DNA: TGCAGCGTTGATGATTCCAGGAATGGCAGATACACCGGGGAGCTCTTTTTT. It translates to CSVDDSRNGRYTGELFF.

Ten or more counts support this clonotype. In nucleotides, the CDR3 is TGTGCCAGCAGTTATAGGGTAGGCACTGAAGCTTTCTTT. Translated: CASSYRVGTEAFF. V and J are TRBV27 and TRBJ1-1; D unclear. The CDR3 covers 13 residues. Germline CDR1 is MNHEY and CDR2 is SMNVEV (reference sequence). V shed 4 bases and J shed 4 bases, with 10 bases lying between them.

This clonotype was observed a few times. The chain is built from TRBV7-9 and TRBJ2-7; 7 bases match TRBD2. CDR1 and CDR2 (germline): SEHNR, FQNEAQ (reference sequence). Germline trimming cut 5 bases from V and 1 base from J; bases unmatched to any gene: 5. The CDR3 sequence is 14 residues long. CDR3 residues: CASSERLASYEQYF. For the CDR3, the DNA is TGTGCCAGCAGCGAACGACTAGCTTCCTACGAGCAGTACTTC. Using reference TRBV7-9 and TRBJ2-7 for the parts outside the CDR3, the full variable domain is DTGVSQNPRHKITKRGQNVTFRCDPISEHNRLYWYRQTLGQGPEFLTYFQNEAQLEKSRLLSDRFSAERPKGSFSTLEIQRTEQGDSAMYLCASSERLASYEQYFGPGTRLTVT.

A few counts support this clonotype. CDR3 loop: CASSKGLADRTDTQYF. The CDR3 region has the DNA TGCGCCAGCAGTAAGGGACTAGCGGACCGCACAGATACGCAGTATTTT. The chain uses TRBV10-1 and TRBJ2-3; 11 nucleotides align to TRBD2. Germline CDR1 is WNHNN and CDR2 is SYGVQD (reference sequence). CDR3 length equals 16 residues. Unmatched junction bases numbered 5, after V lost 5 bases and J lost 1 base.

This clonotype was observed many times. The chain joins TRBV7-9 to TRBJ2-3, with D hard to call. V lost 2 bases, J lost 2 bases, and 14 bases lay in between. Germline CDR1 is SEHNR and CDR2 is FQNEAQ (reference sequence). The CDR3 has 16 residues. CDR3 amino acids: CASSLSTGPSTDTQYF. The CDR3 DNA follows: TGTGCCAGCAGCTTAAGTACCGGGCCTTCCACAGATACGCAGTATTTT. The whole variable domain, filled in from reference TRBV7-9 and TRBJ2-3, reads DTGVSQNPRHKITKRGQNVTFRCDPISEHNRLYWYRQTLGQGPEFLTYFQNEAQLEKSRLLSDRFSAERPKGSFSTLEIQRTEQGDSAMYLCASSLSTGPSTDTQYFGPGTRLTVL.

This sequence joins TRBV12-3 or TRBV12-4 and TRBJ2-5; 8 positions match TRBD1. This CDR3 comprises 14 residues. The junction had 8 bases not matched to a gene; V was cut back by 6 bases and J by 5 bases. The DNA for the CDR3 is TGTGCCAGCAGGGGGACAGGTTCCCTTGAGACCCAGTACTTC. It codes for CASRGTGSLETQYF.

This clonotype has just a few counts. A read error may be the cause here, since a much bigger clone is one base away. The gene calls are TRBV5-1 and TRBJ2-7; D uncertain. The germline gives CDR1 SGHRS, CDR2 YFSETQ. The CDR3 has 13 residues. The CDR3 DNA follows: TGCACCAGCAGTCAGGCCAGTTCCTACGAGCAGTACTTC. Protein: CTSSQASSYEQYF. Together with reference TRBV5-1 and TRBJ2-7, the CDR3 gives the full variable domain: KAGVTQTPRYLIKTRGQQVTLSCSPISGHRSVSWYQQTPGQGLQFLFEYFSETQRNKGNFPGRFSGRQFSNSRSEMNVSTLELGDSALYLCTSSQASSYEQYFGPGTRLTVT.

This clonotype was counted between two and nine times. In nucleotides, the CDR3 is TGTGCCAGCAGCTTAGTGGGCGGGGGGAGCCCCAATGAGCAGTTCTTC. This codes for CASSLVGGGSPNEQFF. The rearrangement uses TRBV7-6 and TRBJ2-1; 8 positions match TRBD2. The CDR3 runs to 16 residues. V shed 1 base and J 6 bases; nucleotides not matched to a gene: 8. The germline V gene encodes CDR1 SGHVS and CDR2 FNYEAQ.

A word on this clonotype: This may stem from a read error, because a much larger clone lies one nucleotide away. The rearrangement joins TRBV28 to TRBJ1-1; D is possibly TRBD1 (5 bases). The CDR3 spans 13 residues. V was trimmed by 3 bases and J by 9 bases, leaving 14 bases between them. Germline V CDR1 and CDR2: MDHEN, SYDVKM. The CDR3 loop reads CASSFFPGRKAFF. Here the CDR3 DNA reads TGTGCCAGCAGTTTTTTTCCGGGACGGAAAGCTTTCTTT.

This clonotype was observed many times. This rearrangement joins TRBV5-6 to TRBJ2-4; the D gene is possibly TRBD2 (6 bases). The ends were cut back, 0 bases at V and 5 bases at J, with 21 bases in the middle. Germline loops: CDR1 SGHDT, CDR2 YYEEEE. The CDR3 length is 18 residues. DNA for the CDR3: TGTGCCAGCAGCTTGGCCAATACGCGGGGCCTTTTAGAAAACATTCAGTACTTC. Translating gives CASSLANTRGLLENIQYF.

This clonotype was detected a few times. The genes are TRBV10-3 and TRBJ2-7; no reliable D call. This CDR3 contains 14 residues. From germline, CDR1 is ENHRY and CDR2 SYGVKD. Trimming cost V 2 bases and J 3 bases, with 11 bases left between them. CDR3 sequence reads: CAISETDLHYEQYF. In DNA form, the CDR3 reads TGTGCCATCAGTGAGACGGACCTACACTACGAGCAGTACTTC.

This chain uses TRBV20-1 with TRBJ2-1, with 9 nucleotides matching TRBD2. Trimming at V came to 0 bases and at J to 5 bases, leaving 17 bases not matched to a gene. CDR1 is DFQATT and CDR2 is SNEGSKA in the germline V gene (reference sequence). This CDR3 comprises 19 residues. In nucleotides, the CDR3 is TGCAGTGCTAGAGATTACCCCGGGGCTAGCGGGACCAGTAACAATGAGCAGTTCTTC. Its translation: CSARDYPGASGTSNNEQFF.

Turning to this clonotype: A read error is possible here, since a much larger clone lies one base away. The V gene is TRBV28, the J gene TRBJ2-7; D is perhaps TRBD2 (5 bases). The CDR3 runs to 15 residues. Germline lookup yields CDR1 MDHEN and CDR2 SYDVKM. The DNA for the CDR3 is TGTGCCAGCAGTCCAGCGGACGGAGTCTCCTACGTGCAGTACTTC. Residues: CASSPADGVSYVQYF.

The chain combines TRBV20-1 with TRBJ2-5; 9 bases line up with TRBD2. This CDR3 is 16 amino acids long. V shed 0 bases, J shed 2 bases, and the junction held 7 bases outside the gene matches. Germline V CDR1 and CDR2: DFQATT, SNEGSKA (reference sequence). The CDR3 nucleotides read TGCAGTGCTAGAGATTGGATAGCGGGAGAGCAAGAGACCCAGTACTTC. Translating it yields CSARDWIAGEQETQYF.

This clonotype has ten or more counts. The chain carries TRBV29-1 and TRBJ2-4; TRBD1 matches at 8 bases. V dropped 2 bases and J dropped 6; count of bases not matched to a gene: 3. The germline V gene has CDR1 SQVTM and CDR2 ANQGSEA. The CDR3 length is 13 residues. CDR3 in amino acids: CSVETGGSNIQYF. CDR3 DNA sequence: TGCAGCGTTGAAACAGGGGGATCAAACATTCAGTACTTC.

A few counts support this clonotype. The chain couples TRBV11-2 to TRBJ2-2; D unclear. In germline, CDR1 is SGHAT, CDR2 FQNNGV. The V end lost 1 base, the J end lost 3 bases, and 3 bases lay between the germline ends. The CDR3 has 13 amino acids. CDR3 sequence: CASSLAHTGELFF. CDR3 bases: TGTGCCAGCAGCTTAGCACACACCGGGGAGCTGTTTTTT.

This clonotype was picked up a small number of times. The chain links TRBV27 to TRBJ1-1, with D unclear. Between the trimmed V and J ends, which lost 2 bases and 11 bases, there was a span of 18 bases. The CDR3 covers 14 residues. The germline V gene has CDR1 MNHEY and CDR2 SMNVEV (reference sequence). The CDR3 DNA reads TGTGCCAGCAGTTTAGCAGCCTATTCGAAAGGGGCTTTCTTT. Protein: CASSLAAYSKGAFF.

This clonotype came up a few times. The chain has TRBV13 and TRBJ2-7; D might be TRBD1 (5 bases). V dropped 0 bases and J dropped 3 bases, with 12 bases sitting between them. CDR3 size: 15 residues. Germline assignment: CDR1 PRHDT and CDR2 FYEKMQ (reference sequence). This CDR3 reads CASSLGGHVSYEQYF. In DNA form, the CDR3 reads TGTGCCAGCAGCTTAGGGGGGCACGTCAGCTACGAGCAGTACTTC. Variable domain in full (rest from reference TRBV13 and TRBJ2-7): AAGVIQSPRHLIKEKRETATLKCYPIPRHDTVYWYQQGPGQDPQFLISFYEKMQSDKGSIPDRFSAQQFSDYHSELNMSSLELGDSALYFCASSLGGHVSYEQYFGPGTRLTVT.

This clonotype showed up many times. The chain uses TRBV6-1 and TRBJ1-5, with D possibly matching TRBD1 (5 bases). The V and J ends lost 4 bases and 0 bases respectively, with 10 bases between them. This CDR3 has 15 residues. Germline assignment: CDR1 MNHNS and CDR2 SASEGT. The CDR3 bases are TGTGCCAGCAGTGGGAACAGGAATAGCAATCAGCCCCAGCATTTT. This gives the protein CASSGNRNSNQPQHF.

This clonotype was detected once. The chain couples TRBV6-5 to TRBJ2-3; 10 nucleotides match TRBD2. The CDR3 extends over 17 amino acids. The V segment lost 5 bases and the J segment 2 bases; nucleotides outside the gene matches: 10. The germline V gene encodes CDR1 MNHEY and CDR2 SVGAGI. In DNA form, the CDR3 reads TGTGCCAGCAGTCCCCTTAGCGGGAGGAAGATCACAGATACGCAGTATTTT. This codes for CASSPLSGRKITDTQYF.

With regard to this clonotype: A much larger clone lies a single base off, so this may be a read error. V usage is TRBV30 and J usage is TRBJ2-1; D call uncertain. Germline CDR1 GTSNPN, CDR2 SVGIG (reference sequence). V dropped 0 bases and J dropped 8 bases, with 8 bases sitting between them. This CDR3 is 12 amino acids long. In DNA, the CDR3 is TGTGCCTGGAGTGTTTGGCAGGATGAGCAGTTCTTC. Translating gives CAWSVWQDEQFF.

This clonotype showed up many times. The chain couples TRBV14 to TRBJ1-1; 11 nucleotides align to TRBD1. The V segment lost 2 bases and the J segment 1 base; nucleotides outside the gene matches: 9. CDR1 is SGHDN and CDR2 is FVKESK in the germline V gene. CDR3 size: 18 residues. This CDR3 reads CASSQSWDRGGPNTEAFF. The CDR3, as DNA: TGTGCCAGCAGCCAAAGTTGGGACAGGGGGGGCCCGAACACTGAAGCTTTCTTT.